The clone carrying this T cell receptor beta chain was recorded a few times. This sample stems from a study of cytomegalovirus exposure and HLA in healthy donors. PCR involved 60 Vbeta and 13 Jbeta primers. The method was immunoSEQ multiplex PCR; TCRdb's version includes in-frame clones alone and lacks a portion of them. This table has 60,000 to 75,000 clones, 60% to 80% appearing once. Sequencing used PBMCs. This sequence was found in a woman between 40 and 50 years old in good health and CMV-seropositive.

The CDR3 DNA reads as TGCGCCAGCAGCTTGGCCTACGGGACTAACTCCTACGAGCAGTACTTC. Protein: CASSLAYGTNSYEQYF. The rearrangement uses TRBV5-1 and TRBJ2-7, with 7 bases that match TRBD2. This CDR3 is 16 amino acids long. The V gene end was trimmed by 0 bases and the J gene end by 0 bases; junction bases not matched to a gene: 6. Per germline, CDR1 SGHRS and CDR2 YFSETQ.